This T cell receptor beta chain originates from a study of T-cell memory formation after mild COVID-19. About the research overall: Among the donors, TCR clusters were largely specific to each donor. Study results and caveats: Most CD4+ clones that shrank were in CM and EM, while CD8+ ones turned up in EMRA.

With regard to this clonotype: The target antigen is unknown.

The CDR3 runs 14 residues. Germline V CDR1 and CDR2: ENHRY, SYGVKD. V lost 3 bases to trimming and J lost 5 bases, with 13 bases between them. Each CDR3 protein is one row after TCRdb ran MiXCR on the 5' RACE reads. The sample includes 250,000 to 350,000 distinct CDR3 sequences, 14% of them seen just once. The clonotype originates from a man between 18 and 29 years old who had mild COVID-19 (a few samples of this study predate the infection). Cell type and time point are not known. The specimen was PBMCs or a T cell subset sorted from them (not recorded which). The chain recombines TRBV10-3 with TRBJ2-5; D may be TRBD1 or TRBD2 (5 bases each). The CDR3 sequence: CAISDSGRGETQYF. CDR3 bases: TGTGCCATCAGTGACTCGGGGCGCGGGGAGACCCAGTACTTC.